These 5 T cell receptor beta chains were sequenced from one sample in a study of T cells expressing NK-cell markers. TCRdb reprocessed the 5' RACE reads, keeping one entry per CDR3 protein, no DNA. The sample's table shows under 600,000 distinct CDR3 sequences. The sequenced material came from blood T cells: a sorted CD56 or NKG2C T cell subset, CD4+ or CD8+ T cells, or bulk PBMC T cells (not recorded which). The receptors originated from a woman aged 45 to 65 in good health.

The genes are TRBV6-6 and TRBJ2-6; TCRdb selects TRBD1, and the lack of DNA leaves this call unchecked. The CDR3 runs 12 residues. Per germline, CDR1 MNHNY and CDR2 SVGAGI (reference sequence). The CDR3 sequence is CATLSGANVLTF.

V and J are TRBV11-2 and TRBJ2-7; TCRdb names TRBD1, which stays unverified in the absence of DNA. Germline CDR1 and CDR2: SGHAT and FQNNGV. The length of the CDR3 is 14 residues. CDR3 sequence reads: CASSLNKGGYEQYF.

This chain uses TRBV20-1 with TRBJ2-1; no DNA is available, so the TRBD2 call from TCRdb remains unchecked. The CDR3 totals 16 residues. Germline CDR1 is DFQATT and CDR2 is SNEGSKA (reference sequence). The CDR3 sequence: CSARKSLVGGPREQFF.

The chain employs TRBV11-2 and TRBJ1-4. This CDR3 has 15 residues. Germline V gene sequence: CDR1 SGHAT, CDR2 FQNNGV. CDR3 in amino acids: CASSLAAAFNEKLFF.

The chain has TRBV7-9 and TRBJ2-2; absent DNA, TCRdb's TRBD2 call cannot be checked. There are 15 residues in the CDR3. Germline V gene data show CDR1 as SEHNR and CDR2 as FQNEAQ (reference sequence). CDR3 in amino acids: CASSRLARNTGELFF.